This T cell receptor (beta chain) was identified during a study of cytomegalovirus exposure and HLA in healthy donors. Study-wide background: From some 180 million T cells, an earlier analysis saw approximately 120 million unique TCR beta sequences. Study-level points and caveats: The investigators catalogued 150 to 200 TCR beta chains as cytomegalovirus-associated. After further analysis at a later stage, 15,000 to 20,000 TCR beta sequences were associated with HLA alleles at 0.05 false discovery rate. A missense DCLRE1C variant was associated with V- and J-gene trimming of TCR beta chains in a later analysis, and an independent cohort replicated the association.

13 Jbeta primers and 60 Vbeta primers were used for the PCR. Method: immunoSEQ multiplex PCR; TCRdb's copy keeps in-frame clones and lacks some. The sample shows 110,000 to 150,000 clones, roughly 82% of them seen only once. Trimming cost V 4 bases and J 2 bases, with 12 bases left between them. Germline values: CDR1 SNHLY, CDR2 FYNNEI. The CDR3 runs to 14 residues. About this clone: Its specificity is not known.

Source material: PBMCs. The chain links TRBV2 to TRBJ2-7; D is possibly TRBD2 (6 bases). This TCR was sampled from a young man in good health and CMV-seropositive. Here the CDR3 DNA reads TGTGCCAGCAGTGGACGGGGGATAACCTACGAGCAGTACTTC. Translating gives CASSGRGITYEQYF.